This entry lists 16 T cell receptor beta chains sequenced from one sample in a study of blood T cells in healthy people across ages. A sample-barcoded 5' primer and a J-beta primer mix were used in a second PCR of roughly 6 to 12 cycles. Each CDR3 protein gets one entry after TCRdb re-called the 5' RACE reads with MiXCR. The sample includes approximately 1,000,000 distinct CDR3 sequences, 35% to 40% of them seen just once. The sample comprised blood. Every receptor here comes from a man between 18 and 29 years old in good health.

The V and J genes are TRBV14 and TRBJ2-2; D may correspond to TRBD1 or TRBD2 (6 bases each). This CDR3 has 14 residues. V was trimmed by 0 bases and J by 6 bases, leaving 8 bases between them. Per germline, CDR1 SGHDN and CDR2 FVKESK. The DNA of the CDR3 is TGTGCCAGCAGCCAAGATAGGGGGGCCGGGGAGCTGTTTTTT. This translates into CASSQDRGAGELFF.

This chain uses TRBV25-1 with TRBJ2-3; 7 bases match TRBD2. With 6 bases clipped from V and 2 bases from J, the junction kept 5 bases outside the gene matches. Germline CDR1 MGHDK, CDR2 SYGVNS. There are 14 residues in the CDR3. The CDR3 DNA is TGTGCCAGCAGATCTAGCGGACTCACAGATACGCAGTATTTT. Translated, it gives CASRSSGLTDTQYF.

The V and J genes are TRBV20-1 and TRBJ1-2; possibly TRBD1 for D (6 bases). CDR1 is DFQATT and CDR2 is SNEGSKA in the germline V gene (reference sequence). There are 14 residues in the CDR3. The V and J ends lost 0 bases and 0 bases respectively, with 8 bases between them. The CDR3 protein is CSARDTGTNYGYTF. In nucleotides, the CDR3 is TGCAGTGCTAGAGATACAGGGACTAACTATGGCTACACCTTC.

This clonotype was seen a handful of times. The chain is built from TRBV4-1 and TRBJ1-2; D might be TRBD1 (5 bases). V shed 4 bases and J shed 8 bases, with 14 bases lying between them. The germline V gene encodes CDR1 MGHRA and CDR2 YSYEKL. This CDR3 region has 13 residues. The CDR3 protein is CASSPYYEGGYTF. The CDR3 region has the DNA TGCGCCAGCAGCCCGTATTACGAGGGGGGCTACACCTTC.

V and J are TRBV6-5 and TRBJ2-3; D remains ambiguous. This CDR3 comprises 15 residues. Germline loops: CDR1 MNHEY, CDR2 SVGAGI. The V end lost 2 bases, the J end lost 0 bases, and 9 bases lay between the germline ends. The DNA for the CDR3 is TGTGCCAGCAGTTACCACGGCCCTAGCACAGATACGCAGTATTTT. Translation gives CASSYHGPSTDTQYF.

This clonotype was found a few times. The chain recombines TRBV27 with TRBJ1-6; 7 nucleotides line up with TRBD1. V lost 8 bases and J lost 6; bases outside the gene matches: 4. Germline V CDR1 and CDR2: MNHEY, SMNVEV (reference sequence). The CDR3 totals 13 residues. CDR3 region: CASQDRLNSPLHF. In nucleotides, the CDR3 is TGTGCCAGCCAGGACAGGCTTAATTCACCCCTCCACTTT.

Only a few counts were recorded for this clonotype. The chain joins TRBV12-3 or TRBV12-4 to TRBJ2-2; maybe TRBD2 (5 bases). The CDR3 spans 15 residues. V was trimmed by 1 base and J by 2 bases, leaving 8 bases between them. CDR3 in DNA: TGTGCCAGCAGTTTAGAAGCGGTAAACACCGGGGAGCTGTTTTTT. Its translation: CASSLEAVNTGELFF.

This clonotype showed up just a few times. The CDR3 protein is CAISESQVYNEQFF. The CDR3 nucleotides read TGTGCCATCAGTGAGTCTCAGGTTTACAATGAGCAGTTCTTC. J is TRBJ2-1 and V is TRBV10-3; unclear D gene. The CDR3 extends over 14 amino acids. Germline CDR1 and CDR2: ENHRY and SYGVKD. V was trimmed by 0 bases and J by 4 bases, leaving 7 bases between them.

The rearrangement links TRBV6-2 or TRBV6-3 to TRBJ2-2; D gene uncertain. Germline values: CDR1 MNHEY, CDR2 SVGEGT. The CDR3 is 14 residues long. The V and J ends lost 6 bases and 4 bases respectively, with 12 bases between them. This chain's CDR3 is CASSPNSFTGELFF. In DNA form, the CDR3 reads TGTGCCAGCAGCCCCAACTCTTTCACCGGGGAGCTGTTTTTT.

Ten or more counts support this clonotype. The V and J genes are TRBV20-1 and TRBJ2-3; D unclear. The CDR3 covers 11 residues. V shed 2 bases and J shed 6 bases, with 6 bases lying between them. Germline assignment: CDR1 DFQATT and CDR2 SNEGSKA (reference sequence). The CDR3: CSARLGDTQYF. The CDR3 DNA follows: TGCAGTGCTAGACTGGGGGATACGCAGTATTTT.

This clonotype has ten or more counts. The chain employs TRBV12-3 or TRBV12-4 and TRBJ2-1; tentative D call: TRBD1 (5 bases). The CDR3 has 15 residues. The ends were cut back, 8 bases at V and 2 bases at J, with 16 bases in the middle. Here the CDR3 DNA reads TGTGCCAGCGATGCTGAAGGGGTCGCCTACAATGAGCAGTTCTTC. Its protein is CASDAEGVAYNEQFF.

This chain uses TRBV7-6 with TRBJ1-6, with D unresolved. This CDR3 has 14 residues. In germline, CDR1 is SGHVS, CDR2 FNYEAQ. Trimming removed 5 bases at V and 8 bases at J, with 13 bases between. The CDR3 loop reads CASSVRRWDSPLHF. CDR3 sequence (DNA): TGTGCCAGCAGCGTGAGGAGGTGGGATTCACCCCTCCACTTT.

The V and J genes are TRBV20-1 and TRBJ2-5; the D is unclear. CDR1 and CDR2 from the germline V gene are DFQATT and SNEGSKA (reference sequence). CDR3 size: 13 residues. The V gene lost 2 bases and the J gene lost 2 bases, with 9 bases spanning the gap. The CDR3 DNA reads TGCAGTGCTAGAAATAACCTACAAGAGACCCAGTACTTC. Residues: CSARNNLQETQYF.

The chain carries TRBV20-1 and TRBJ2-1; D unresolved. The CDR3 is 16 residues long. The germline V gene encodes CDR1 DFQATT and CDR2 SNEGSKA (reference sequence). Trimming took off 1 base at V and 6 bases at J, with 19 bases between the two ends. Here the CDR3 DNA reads TGCAGTGCTAGAGGTATTGTGGCCACCTGGGGCAATGAGCAGTTCTTC. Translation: CSARGIVATWGNEQFF.

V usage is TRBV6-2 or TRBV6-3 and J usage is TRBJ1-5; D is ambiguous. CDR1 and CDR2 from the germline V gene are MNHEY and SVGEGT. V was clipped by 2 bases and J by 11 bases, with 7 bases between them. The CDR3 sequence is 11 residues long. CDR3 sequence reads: CASSYQGTQHF. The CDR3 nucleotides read TGTGCCAGCAGTTACCAAGGGACCCAGCATTTT.

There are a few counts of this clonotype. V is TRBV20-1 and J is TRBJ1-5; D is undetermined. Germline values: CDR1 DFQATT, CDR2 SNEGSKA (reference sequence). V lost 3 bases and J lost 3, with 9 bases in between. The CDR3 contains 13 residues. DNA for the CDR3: TGCAGTGCTAGGGACGCCACCAATCAGCCCCAGCATTTT. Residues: CSARDATNQPQHF.